This paragraph covers one TCR beta chain sequence. No antigen is known for it. This CDR3 is built from 16 residues. Germline CDR1 LGHNA, CDR2 YNFKEQ. Primed by a sample-barcoded 5' primer and a J-beta primer mix, a second PCR proceeded for about 6 to 12 cycles. TCRdb fed the 5' RACE reads into MiXCR, producing one record per CDR3 protein. Altogether about 800,000 distinct CDR3 sequences are present, 58% being singletons, with the ten largest covering roughly 22%. These data are taken from a study of blood T cells in healthy people across ages. Study-level results: Older individuals had lower TCR beta diversity per million T cells (the decline was roughly linear).

Source material: blood. This TCR was sampled from a man aged 30 to 45 in good health. The V and J genes are TRBV4-2 and TRBJ2-7; D is unresolved. The end of the DNA fits TRBJ2-5 better, so the J call may be wrong. CDR3 loop: CASSQEATPKGGTQYF. CDR3 DNA: TGTGCCAGCAGCCAAGAAGCAACCCCCAAAGGCGGGACCCAGTACTTC.